The 19 T cell receptor beta chains below were found in one sample sequenced in a study of T cells after yellow fever vaccination. TCRdb fed the 5' RACE reads into MiXCR, producing one record per CDR3 protein. The repertoire holds 95,000 to 150,000 distinct CDR3 sequences, with more than 6.5% as singletons. The sample consisted of CD4+ T cells sorted from PBMCs, taken less than 11 days after the first yellow fever vaccination. The receptors derive from a man in his late teens or twenties who received the YFV17D yellow fever vaccine.

This clonotype was detected ten times or more. The chain carries TRBV12-3 or TRBV12-4 and TRBJ1-2; D remains unclear. CDR3 length equals 13 residues. Trimming shortened V by 4 bases and J by 7 bases, and 13 bases separated the two germline ends. The CDR3 loop reads CASSSRRPFGYTF. For the CDR3, the DNA is TGTGCCAGCAGTTCTCGGCGCCCCTTTGGCTACACCTTC.

This clonotype appeared a few times. V is TRBV7-2 and J is TRBJ2-3; D is unresolved. The CDR3 sequence is 13 residues long. Germline CDR1 SGHTA, CDR2 FQGNSA. Trimming shortened V by 6 bases and J by 0 bases, and 7 bases separated the two germline ends. CDR3 protein: CASRPGSTDTQYF. Here the CDR3 DNA reads TGTGCCAGCAGGCCCGGGAGCACAGATACGCAGTATTTT.

At least ten counts were recorded for this clonotype. The chain links TRBV18 to TRBJ2-4; 13 positions agree with TRBD2. The CDR3 is 14 amino acids. The V gene's germline CDR1 is KGHSH and CDR2 LQKENI. After removal of 6 bases from V and 12 bases from J, the junction contained 8 bases not matched to a gene. CDR3: CASSTSGGDPTQYF. The CDR3 DNA sequence: TGTGCCAGCTCTACTAGCGGGGGGGATCCTACTCAGTACTTC.

This clonotype came up once. A much larger clone sits a single nucleotide away, making a read error possible. In nucleotides, the CDR3 is TGTGCCAGCAGCTCGACTAGCGACGATGAGCAGTTCTTC. Protein: CASSSTSDDEQFF. The V gene is TRBV7-3, the J gene TRBJ2-1, with TRBD2 identical over 8 bases. The CDR3 covers 13 residues. Germline CDR1 is SGHTA and CDR2 is FQGTGA. After removal of 4 bases from V and 8 bases from J, the junction contained 4 bases not matched to a gene.

There are many counts of this clonotype. The chain couples TRBV28 to TRBJ2-3, with TRBD2 matching 7 bases. Germline assignment: CDR1 MDHEN and CDR2 SYDVKM. The CDR3 runs to 17 residues. V shed 1 base and J 2 bases; nucleotides not matched to a gene: 9. CDR3 residues: CASSLYRAGEATDTQYF. In nucleotides, the CDR3 is TGTGCCAGCAGTTTATATAGGGCGGGGGAGGCCACAGATACGCAGTATTTT.

J is TRBJ1-3 and V is TRBV20-1, with 9 positions matching TRBD1. The CDR3 is 14 amino acids. Germline V lookup: CDR1 DFQATT, CDR2 SNEGSKA (reference sequence). V dropped 6 bases and J dropped 0; count of bases not matched to a gene: 3. CDR3 protein: CSAETGGSGNTIYF. DNA of the CDR3: TGCAGTGCAGAGACAGGGGGCTCTGGAAACACCATATATTTT.

As to this clonotype: A read error may explain this, as a much larger clone is one base away. The chain recombines TRBV12-3 or TRBV12-4 with TRBJ2-7; D remains ambiguous. The CDR3 covers 14 residues. Here the CDR3 DNA reads TGTGCCGGCAGCCCCCGCGGCCTAAACTACGAGCAGTACTTC. Its translation: CAGSPRGLNYEQYF.

This clonotype was picked up many times. V and J are TRBV25-1 and TRBJ2-5, with 8 bases aligning to TRBD1. The CDR3 extends over 14 amino acids. V shed 6 bases and J 4 bases; nucleotides not matched to a gene: 7. Germline CDR1 is MGHDK and CDR2 is SYGVNS. The CDR3 coding sequence is TGTGCCAGCAGACAGACAGGGGTGCCAGAGACCCAGTACTTC. The encoded protein is CASRQTGVPETQYF.

This clonotype has at least ten counts. This chain connects TRBV5-1 to TRBJ2-3, with TRBD2 as a possible D gene (6 bases). Trimming took 5 bases from V and 5 from J, leaving 15 bases between them. The CDR3 loop spans 14 amino acids. Germline CDR1 SGHRS, CDR2 YFSETQ. The CDR3 DNA reads TGCGCCAGCAGGGGCAGGCCGGGAGTAGATACGCAGTATTTT. This gives the protein CASRGRPGVDTQYF.

This clonotype has more than one count but fewer than ten. The chain is built from TRBV30 and TRBJ2-7, with a tentative D call TRBD2 (7 bases). The CDR3 contains 13 residues. Germline V lookup: CDR1 GTSNPN, CDR2 SVGIG (reference sequence). V was cut by 4 bases and J by 6 bases, with 16 bases left in between. CDR3 sequence: CAWTWGGASEQYF. The CDR3 nucleotides read TGTGCCTGGACATGGGGGGGCGCGTCCGAGCAGTACTTC.

This clonotype was detected many times. The chain's CDR3 is CASSFFGAGGSSYEQYV. For the CDR3, the DNA is TGCGCCAGCAGCTTTTTTGGAGCGGGGGGTTCCTCCTACGAGCAGTACGTC. The chain combines TRBV5-1 with TRBJ2-7, with 9 bases fitting TRBD2. With V trimmed by 2 bases and J by 0 bases, 9 bases remained unmatched. The CDR3 loop spans 17 amino acids. Germline loops: CDR1 SGHRS, CDR2 YFSETQ.

The table lists this clonotype with many counts. The chain has TRBV15 and TRBJ1-3, with TRBD1 matching 10 bases. The CDR3 is made up of 14 amino acids. The V gene's germline CDR1 is LNHNV and CDR2 YYDKDF (reference sequence). After removal of 5 bases from V and 8 bases from J, the junction contained 6 bases not matched to a gene. CDR3 in DNA: TGTGCCACCAGCGGAGGACAGGGGGGTGACACCATATATTTT. This sequence encodes CATSGGQGGDTIYF.

This clonotype was counted ten times or more. V is TRBV6-4 and J is TRBJ2-7; D possibly corresponds to TRBD2 (5 bases). Germline V CDR1 and CDR2: MRHNA, SNTAGT. The CDR3 contains 18 residues. V lost 6 bases, J lost 7 bases, and 31 bases lay in between. CDR3 sequence (DNA): TGTGCCAGCAGCGCAAATAATAGCGAGGCGAGAGGAAGAGGGGAGCAGTACGTC. Translated, it gives CASSANNSEARGRGEQYV.

This clonotype was observed at least ten times. The V gene is TRBV7-3, the J gene TRBJ1-1; possible D gene TRBD1, 6 bases. Germline values: CDR1 SGHTA, CDR2 FQGTGA. Trimming pared 3 bases from V and 2 bases from J, leaving 10 bases between. The CDR3 is 14 amino acids. The CDR3 region is CASSLSGANTEAFF. CDR3 in DNA: TGTGCCAGCAGCTTGTCAGGGGCCAACACTGAAGCTTTCTTT.

This clonotype was counted at least ten times. J is TRBJ1-1 and V is TRBV12-3 or TRBV12-4, with D possibly matching TRBD1 (5 bases). Between the trimmed V and J ends, which lost 6 bases and 3 bases, there was a span of 14 bases. There are 14 residues in the CDR3. The CDR3 region is CASSPGGDYTEAFF. The DNA for the CDR3 is TGTGCCAGCAGCCCTGGGGGGGACTACACTGAAGCTTTCTTT.

This clonotype was found many times. The junction does not match germline at one end; this may be a read error. This chain joins TRBV10-3 and TRBJ1-1; D unclear. Germline CDR1 and CDR2: ENHRY and SYGVKD. This CDR3 region has 13 residues. CDR3 in DNA: TGTGCCATCAGCGAGTATTCGGGCACTGAAGCTTTCTTT. Its protein is CAISEYSGTEAFF.

The table lists this clonotype with many counts. The chain couples TRBV5-5 to TRBJ1-5; D is perhaps TRBD1 (6 bases). The V end lost 4 bases, the J end lost 1 base, and 9 bases lay between the germline ends. The CDR3 extends over 14 amino acids. Germline V CDR1 and CDR2: SGHKS, YYEKEE (reference sequence). CDR3 in DNA: TGTGCCAGCAGCCGAGACAGGAGCAATCAGCCCCAGCATTTT. Translation gives CASSRDRSNQPQHF.

The chain joins TRBV28 to TRBJ1-1; possible D gene TRBD1, 6 bases. Germline V CDR1 and CDR2: MDHEN, SYDVKM. V shed 8 bases and J shed 0 bases, with 10 bases lying between them. CDR3 length: 13 amino acids. The CDR3 DNA reads as TGTGCCAGCCGTTGGGACATGAACACTGAAGCTTTCTTT. Amino acid sequence: CASRWDMNTEAFF.

This clonotype was detected ten times or more. The rearrangement uses TRBV11-3 and TRBJ2-5; 9 nucleotides match TRBD2. With 1 base clipped from V and 5 bases from J, the junction kept 14 bases outside the gene matches. CDR1 is SGHNT, CDR2 YENEEA, per germline. CDR3 length equals 18 residues. The DNA for the CDR3 is TGTGCCAGCAGCTTAGGCGGTGCTAGCGGGGCCCCTCGGGAGACCCAGTACTTC. Its translation: CASSLGGASGAPRETQYF.